This entry lists 14 T cell receptor beta chains sequenced from one sample in a study of tumor-infiltrating lymphocytes in primary liver carcinoma. Reverse transcription of roughly 0.45 ug total RNA with a constant-region primer produced TCR beta cDNA. Slightly modified ARM-PCR, run as three nested multiplex PCR rounds, produced the TCR beta libraries. Each of the first two PCR rounds ran nine to ten cycles with TRBV1-TRBV30 forward and C-beta reverse primers. TCRdb ran MiXCR on the multiplex PCR reads and lists one entry per CDR3 protein. The sample records tens of thousands of distinct CDR3 sequences, approximately 71% being singletons. Extraction of RNA together with DNA used about 20-34 mg of unsorted bulk tissue. The material sequenced was tumor-adjacent normal liver tissue. The receptors shown here come from a woman under 40 with primary liver carcinoma and hepatitis B virus infection.

This clonotype showed up just once. V and J are TRBV11-2 and TRBJ2-5, with a weak D call TRBD2 (5 bases). The CDR3 is made up of 14 amino acids. CDR1 and CDR2 (germline): SGHAT, FQNNGV. The CDR3 DNA reads as TGTCTCAGCACCGGTCTCGGTATAGGAGGGACCCAGTACTTC. It yields the protein CLSTGLGIGGTQYF.

Points on this clonotype: At one of its ends the junction is not consistent with the germline gene, which may arise from a read error. The V call is TRBV6-2 or TRBV6-3, the J call TRBJ2-7, with D possibly matching TRBD1 (5 bases). The germline V gene encodes CDR1 MNHEY and CDR2 SVGEGT. The CDR3 sequence is 16 residues long. CDR3 in amino acids: CASSFSKVAGHYEHYF. The CDR3 DNA reads as TGTGCCAGCAGTTTCTCGAAGGTAGCAGGGCACTACGAGCATTACTTC.

This clonotype has only a few counts. A much larger clone differs from this one at a single base, so this may be a read error. The chain carries TRBV12-3 or TRBV12-4 and TRBJ2-2, with D perhaps matching TRBD1 or TRBD2 (7 bases each). The CDR3 contains 14 residues. This CDR3 is CASSRGQSSGELLF. The CDR3 DNA is TGTGCCAGCAGTAGGGGACAGAGCAGCGGGGAGCTGCTTTTT.

With respect to this clonotype: At one end, the junction sequence differs from germline, possibly due to a read error. This chain links TRBV11-2 with TRBJ2-1, with 13 bases fitting TRBD2. The germline V gene encodes CDR1 SGHAT and CDR2 FQNNGV. The CDR3 has 15 amino acids. The CDR3 reads CASSIGTSGINERFF. CDR3 DNA: TGCGCCAGCAGCATAGGGACTAGCGGGATTAATGAGCGGTTCTTC.

There are a few counts of this clonotype. V is TRBV4-2 and J is TRBJ2-7, with TRBD2 matching over 8 bases. Germline CDR1 and CDR2: LGHNA and YNFKEQ. Trimming removed 1 base from V and 5 bases from J; junction bases left unmatched: 10. This CDR3 has 16 amino acids. CDR3 coding DNA: TGTGCCAGCAGCCAAGCCGCCGAGCGGGAGTTGCACGAGCAGTACTTC. It translates to CASSQAAERELHEQYF.

This clonotype has a count of ten or more. This sequence joins TRBV6-6 and TRBJ1-4, with D unclear. Per the germline V gene, CDR1 is MNHNY and CDR2 is SVGAGI (reference sequence). CDR3 length: 14 residues. Deletions cut 3 bases from V and 8 bases from J, with 13 bases between. Here the CDR3 reads CASSYSGRVEKLFF. As DNA, the CDR3 is TGTGCCAGCAGTTATTCCGGACGGGTAGAAAAACTGTTTTTT.

This clonotype appeared many times. The chain employs TRBV19 and TRBJ2-1; weak D call: TRBD1 (6 bases). The CDR3 is 16 amino acids. Germline V CDR1 and CDR2: LNHDA, SQIVND (reference sequence). Trimming shortened V by 6 bases and J by 8 bases, and 23 bases separated the two germline ends. The DNA for the CDR3 is TGTGCCAGTAGACATGAATCGGCCCAGGGGAACGATGAGCAGTTCTTC. Translated, it gives CASRHESAQGNDEQFF.

Concerning this clonotype: This may stem from a read error, because a much larger clone lies one nucleotide away. This chain uses TRBV5-1 with TRBJ2-1; the match to TRBD1 covers 7 bases. The CDR3 sequence is 15 residues long. Germline V CDR1 and CDR2: SGHRS, YFSETQ. Unmatched junction bases numbered 4, after V lost 2 bases and J lost 2 bases. The CDR3 loop is CASSFWGQTYNEQFF. The CDR3 bases are TGCGCCAGCAGCTTTTGGGGACAGACCTACAATGAGCAGTTCTTC.

With regard to this clonotype: Because it lacks the conserved phenylalanine or tryptophan at the end, this CDR3 is likely a read error. CDR3 sequence reads: CSVVGQPEKLFL. The DNA for the CDR3 is TGCAGCGTAGTGGGACAGCCCGAAAAACTGTTTTTA. The chain is built from TRBV29-1 and TRBJ1-4, with 7 positions matching TRBD1. Germline CDR1 SQVTM, CDR2 ANQGSEA. V was clipped by 6 bases and J by 8 bases; unmatched bases: 6. This CDR3 is built from 12 residues.

This clonotype was picked up one time. The junction departs from germline at one end; a sequencing error may be responsible. V is TRBV12-3 or TRBV12-4 and J is TRBJ2-4, with D tentatively TRBD2 (6 bases). The CDR3 runs 17 residues. CDR3 coding DNA: TGTGCCGGCTCGATCCCCGGGCGGGGCCTAGCCAAAAACATTCAGGACTTC. This gives the protein CAGSIPGRGLAKNIQDF.

Comments on this clonotype: This likely comes from a read error, as the CDR3 has no conserved phenylalanine or tryptophan at its end. The chain recombines TRBV11-2 with TRBJ1-1; D gene ambiguous. CDR1 SGHAT and CDR2 FQNNGV come from the germline V gene. This CDR3 is 14 amino acids long. The CDR3, as DNA: TGTGCCGGCAGCTTAAACCAAGGTAATACTGAAGCTTTCATT. Translation: CAGSLNQGNTEAFI.

This clonotype was detected only a few times. This may arise from a read error, as a much more abundant clone is one base away. This chain joins TRBV28 and TRBJ2-7, with TRBD2 identical over 8 bases. This CDR3 has 15 residues. The germline CDR1 and CDR2 sequences are MDHEN and SYDVKM. V dropped 5 bases and J dropped 3; count of bases not matched to a gene: 9. CDR3 sequence (DNA): TGTGCCAGCAGTACCTTCGGGGGGGCCGACTACGAGCAGTACTTC. It is translated as CASSTFGGADYEQYF.

This clonotype was detected once. The junction departs from germline at one end; a sequencing error may be responsible. The rearrangement links TRBV6-5 to TRBJ1-4; TRBD1 might be the D (5 bases). Germline V lookup: CDR1 MNHEY, CDR2 SVGAGI. The CDR3 covers 15 residues. DNA for the CDR3: TGTCCCAGCAGTTACACGACGGGACCAAATGAAAAACTGTTTTTT. This codes for CPSSYTTGPNEKLFF.

As concerns this clonotype: At one boundary the junction diverges from the germline segment, which might be a read error. The chain joins TRBV9 to TRBJ2-7, with unresolved D. Germline CDR1 and CDR2: SGDLS and YYNGEE. The CDR3 is 13 residues long. The CDR3 is CANSVGRDVEQYF. For the CDR3, the DNA is TGTGCCAACAGCGTAGGAAGGGATGTCGAGCAGTACTTC.